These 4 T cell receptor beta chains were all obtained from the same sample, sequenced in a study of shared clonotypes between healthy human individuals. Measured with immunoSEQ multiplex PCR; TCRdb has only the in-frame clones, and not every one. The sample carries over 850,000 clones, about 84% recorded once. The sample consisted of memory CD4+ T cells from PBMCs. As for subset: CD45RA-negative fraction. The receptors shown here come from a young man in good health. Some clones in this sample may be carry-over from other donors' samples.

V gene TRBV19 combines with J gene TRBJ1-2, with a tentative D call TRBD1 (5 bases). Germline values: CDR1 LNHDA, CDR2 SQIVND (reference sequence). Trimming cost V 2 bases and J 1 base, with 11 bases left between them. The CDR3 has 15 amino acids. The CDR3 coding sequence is TGTGCCAGTAGTATACAGGCAGGGATTAACTATGGCTACACCTTC. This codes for CASSIQAGINYGYTF.

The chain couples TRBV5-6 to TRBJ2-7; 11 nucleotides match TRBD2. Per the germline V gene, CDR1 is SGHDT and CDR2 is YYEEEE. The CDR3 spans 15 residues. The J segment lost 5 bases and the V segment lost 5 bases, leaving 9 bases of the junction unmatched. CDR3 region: CASRLSGRALHEQYF. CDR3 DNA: TGTGCCAGCAGACTTAGCGGGAGGGCCCTCCACGAGCAGTACTTC.

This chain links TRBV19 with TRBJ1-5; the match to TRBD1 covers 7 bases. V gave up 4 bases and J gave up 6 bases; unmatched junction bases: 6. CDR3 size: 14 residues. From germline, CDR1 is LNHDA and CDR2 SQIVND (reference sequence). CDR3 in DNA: TGTGCCAGTAGTACGGGACAGTGGGGTCAGCCCCAGCATTTT. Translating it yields CASSTGQWGQPQHF.

CDR3 residues: CASSVDRVSGELFF. The CDR3 DNA reads TGTGCCAGCAGCGTAGACAGGGTGTCCGGGGAGCTGTTTTTT. The V and J genes are TRBV7-3 and TRBJ2-2, with 7 bases fitting TRBD1. J was trimmed by 6 bases and V by 5 bases; bases with no gene match: 6. The CDR3 is 14 residues long. Per germline, CDR1 SGHTA and CDR2 FQGTGA.